Listed below are T cell receptor beta chains from one sample, sequenced in a study of spatial heterogeneity in lung cancer. TCRdb ran MiXCR on the 5' RACE reads and lists one entry per CDR3 protein. The table shows about 23,000 distinct CDR3 sequences, with about 9.8% occurring only once. This specimen was PBMCs, taken at follow-up. These receptors originate from a male donor with early-stage non-small cell lung cancer. Each CDR3 is given with its conserved first and last residue. Each record gives: CDR3 length, clone size, D gene, J gene, V gene, CDR3 protein, CDR3 DNA. A D gene is named only where the DNA matches it firmly. Clone size is given for some rows only: seen once, a few or many times, or a class if the clone is expanded.

>12|many|.|TRBJ2-3|TRBV20-1
CSARQYTDTQYF
TGCAGTGCCAGACAGTACACAGATACGCAGTATTTT
>15|few|.|TRBJ2-3|TRBV20-1
CSARGFVGLTDTQYF
TGCAGTGCTAGAGGATTTGTAGGACTCACAGATACGCAGTATTTT
>13|few|.|TRBJ2-5|TRBV6-6
CASSLLASETQYF
TGTGCCAGCAGTTTACTAGCCTCGGAGACCCAGTACTTC
>15|.|TRBD1|TRBJ1-1|TRBV6-5
CASSRGQGDGTEAFF
TGTGCCAGCAGTAGGGGACAGGGGGACGGAACTGAAGCTTTCTTT
>17|few|.|TRBJ2-6|TRBV6-6
CASSYFWGTSGANVLTF
TGTGCCAGCAGTTACTTTTGGGGGACCTCTGGGGCCAACGTCCTGACTTTC
>16|many|.|TRBJ2-2|TRBV2
CASSDFSPELTGELFF
TGTGCCAGCAGTGATTTTTCCCCCGAACTCACCGGGGAGCTGTTTTTT
>18|.|.|TRBJ2-3|TRBV4-3
CASSQDFEGGALVDTQYF
TGCGCCAGCAGCCAAGATTTCGAGGGGGGGGCCCTTGTAGATACGCAGTATTTT
>15|.|.|TRBJ1-1|TRBV7-2
CASSLVRGPRAEAFF
TGTGCCAGCAGCTTAGTTCGGGGGCCGAGGGCTGAAGCTTTCTTT
>14|many|.|TRBJ1-6|TRBV5-1
CASSLEGNNSPLHF
TGCGCCAGCAGCTTGGAAGGGAATAATTCACCCCTCCACTTT
>14|.|.|TRBJ1-5|TRBV7-8
CASSPEGGQQPQHF
TGTGCCAGCAGCCCAGAGGGGGGCCAGCAGCCCCAGCATTTT
>14|few|.|TRBJ2-2|TRBV19
CASSIEASTGELFF
TGTGCCAGTAGTATAGAAGCCTCCACCGGGGAGCTGTTTTTT
>16|.|.|TRBJ1-1|TRBV7-2
CASSYLGPGQNTEAFF
TGTGCCAGCAGCTACCTCGGGCCAGGGCAGAACACTGAAGCTTTCTTT
>15|.|.|TRBJ2-1|TRBV7-9
CASSPWAGRGNEQFF
TGTGCCAGCAGCCCATGGGCGGGGCGAGGGAATGAGCAGTTCTTC
>14|many|TRBD1|TRBJ2-7|TRBV6-5
CASSRDRGSYEQYF
TGTGCCAGCAGTCGCGACAGGGGTTCCTACGAGCAGTACTTC
>14|many|.|TRBJ2-5|TRBV20-1
CSAPDWGYQETQYF
TGCAGTGCCCCGGACTGGGGGTACCAAGAGACCCAGTACTTC
>13|.|.|TRBJ2-2|TRBV12-3/TRBV12-4
CANQAENTGELFF
TGTGCCAACCAGGCGGAGAACACCGGGGAGCTGTTTTTT
>14|medium-sized|.|TRBJ2-7|TRBV27
CASSLSNRANEQYF
TGTGCCAGCAGTTTATCCAACAGGGCGAACGAGCAGTACTTC
>13|few|.|TRBJ2-7|TRBV24-1
CATSERDSYEQYF
TGTGCCACCAGTGAGCGGGACAGCTACGAGCAGTACTTC
>12|few|.|TRBJ2-3|TRBV6-2/TRBV6-3
CASSPWATTQYF
TGTGCCAGCAGCCCCTGGGCCACCACGCAGTATTTT
>14|few|TRBD1|TRBJ2-7|TRBV4-2
CASSPGTEIYEQYF
TGTGCCAGCAGCCCCGGGACAGAGATCTACGAGCAGTACTTC
>13|.|TRBD1|TRBJ1-4|TRBV20-1
CSARDNWTGKLFF
TGCAGTGCTAGAGATAATTGGACAGGGAAACTGTTTTTT
>12|few|TRBD1|TRBJ1-1|TRBV29-1
CRATGPDTEAFF
TGCAGAGCGACAGGGCCGGACACTGAAGCTTTCTTT
>12|.|.|TRBJ1-2|TRBV19
CASSIGTKGYTF
TGTGCCAGTAGTATAGGAACGAAAGGCTACACCTTC
>15|.|TRBD1|TRBJ2-7|TRBV7-8
CASSLRRDRGHEQYF
TGTGCCAGCAGCTTACGAAGGGACAGGGGCCACGAGCAGTACTTC
>15|.|TRBD1|TRBJ2-7|TRBV5-1
CASSLASGQSYEQYF
TGCGCCAGCAGCTTGGCCTCGGGACAGTCGTACGAGCAGTACTTC
>13|many|.|TRBJ2-3|TRBV6-1
CASSAQVSDTQYF
TGTGCCAGCAGTGCCCAGGTTTCCGATACGCAGTATTTT
>14|few|.|TRBJ1-5|TRBV9
CASSASQGNQPQHF
TGTGCCAGCAGCGCCTCGCAGGGCAATCAGCCCCAGCATTTT
>16|few|.|TRBJ1-5|TRBV6-5
CASSYDRPNSNQPQHF
TGTGCCAGCAGTTACGATAGACCAAATAGCAATCAGCCCCAGCATTTT
>15|many|.|TRBJ2-5|TRBV28
CASSPRGLREETQYF
TGTGCCAGCAGTCCCCGCGGCCTCAGGGAAGAGACCCAGTACTTC
>13|few|.|TRBJ2-4|TRBV6-1
CAIDQTAKNIQYF
TGTGCCATCGACCAAACGGCCAAAAACATTCAGTACTTC
>12|many|.|TRBJ2-3|TRBV29-1
CSVWDNTDTQYF
TGCAGCGTTTGGGACAACACAGATACGCAGTATTTT
>15|many|TRBD1|TRBJ1-2|TRBV29-1
CSVEFRDRVHYGYTF
TGCAGCGTAGAATTCCGGGACAGGGTTCACTATGGCTACACCTTC
>14|.|.|TRBJ1-2|TRBV29-1
CSVEEVKSKYGYTF
TGCAGCGTTGAAGAAGTAAAATCCAAATATGGCTACACCTTC
>13|.|TRBD2|TRBJ2-3|TRBV2
CASTWAGVDTQYF
TGTGCCAGCACCTGGGCGGGGGTAGATACGCAGTATTTT
>12|.|.|TRBJ2-7|TRBV2
CASSETGYEQYF
TGTGCCAGCAGTGAAACCGGGTACGAGCAGTACTTC
>17|.|TRBD2|TRBJ2-1|TRBV28
CASSLLSSGGARNEQFF
TGTGCCAGCAGTTTGCTGTCTAGCGGGGGGGCCAGAAATGAGCAGTTCTTC
>14|.|TRBD1|TRBJ2-5|TRBV4-1
CASSQADRAGTQYF
TGCGCCAGCAGCCAAGCCGACAGGGCCGGGACCCAGTACTTC
>14|many|.|TRBJ2-5|TRBV11-2
CASSFRGNEETQYF
TGTGCCAGCAGCTTTAGAGGGAATGAAGAGACCCAGTACTTC
>14|many|.|TRBJ2-7|TRBV7-9
CASSLAGVPYEQYF
TGTGCCAGCAGCTTAGCGGGCGTCCCCTACGAGCAGTACTTC
>14|.|.|TRBJ2-5|TRBV10-1
CASSESGFHSPQYF
TGCGCCAGCAGTGAGTCGGGGTTCCACTCTCCCCAGTACTTC
>15|few|TRBD2|TRBJ2-1|TRBV20-1
CSAPTSGGDGDEQFF
TGCAGTGCGCCGACTAGCGGGGGGGACGGCGATGAGCAGTTCTTC
>16|many|.|TRBJ1-6|TRBV6-1
CASSEGITVYNSPLHF
TGTGCCAGCAGTGAAGGGATAACAGTCTATAATTCACCCCTCCACTTT
>14|.|.|TRBJ2-7|TRBV28
CATLDGGRTYEQYF
TGTGCCACCCTGGATGGGGGTCGAACCTACGAGCAGTACTTC
>14|.|.|TRBJ1-5|TRBV6-5
CASSYGNSNQPQHF
TGTGCCAGCAGTTACGGGAACAGCAATCAGCCCCAGCATTTT
>11|.|.|TRBJ2-7|TRBV2
CASIGGYEQYF
TGTGCCAGCATTGGGGGCTACGAGCAGTACTTC
>16|medium-sized|.|TRBJ1-6|TRBV4-3
CASSQEAGSYNSPLHF
TGCGCCAGCAGCCAAGAGGCCGGAAGCTATAATTCACCCCTCCACTTT
>16|.|.|TRBJ1-5|TRBV5-5
CASSLGGGARNQPQHF
TGTGCCAGCAGCTTAGGCGGAGGGGCCCGCAATCAGCCCCAGCATTTT
>15|medium-sized|TRBD2|TRBJ2-5|TRBV12-3/TRBV12-4
CASSLASGPQETQYF
TGTGCCAGCAGTTTAGCTAGCGGGCCCCAAGAGACCCAGTACTTC
>17|.|.|TRBJ1-2|TRBV30
CAWSKTAGRPTNYGYTF
TGTGCCTGGAGTAAAACGGCAGGGCGCCCGACTAACTATGGCTACACCTTC
>15|many|.|TRBJ2-5|TRBV7-2
CASSSRGGNAMTQYF
TGTGCCAGCAGCTCCCGTGGCGGGAACGCGATGACCCAGTACTTC
>12|.|.|TRBJ2-3|TRBV3-1
CASSLDRYTQYF
TGTGCCAGCAGCCTAGATAGATATACGCAGTATTTT
>15|many|TRBD2|TRBJ2-5|TRBV4-2
CASSRVAGSQETQYF
TGTGCCAGCAGCCGAGTAGCGGGGAGTCAAGAGACCCAGTACTTC
>15|many|.|TRBJ2-2|TRBV7-2
CASSPDSGFAGELFF
TGTGCCAGCAGCCCGGACAGTGGCTTTGCCGGGGAGCTGTTTTTT
>20|many|.|TRBJ2-1|TRBV3-2
CASSQDLKRADQLGGNEQFF
TGTGCCAGCAGCCAAGATCTGAAGAGGGCTGACCAGCTTGGAGGCAATGAGCAGTTCTTC
>13|many|.|TRBJ1-1|TRBV14
CASSQERVTEAFF
TGTGCCAGCAGCCAAGAAAGGGTCACTGAAGCTTTCTTT